The rows below give T cell receptor beta chains drawn from one sample of a study of T-cell reconstitution after alpha-beta-depleted transplantation in children. One entry per CDR3 protein results from TCRdb running MiXCR on the PCR reads. The sample contains 400,000 to 550,000 distinct CDR3 sequences, roughly a tenth of which appear only once. The specimen comprised PBMCs, sampled before TCRalphabeta/CD19-depleted stem cell transplant. The receptors stem from a child aged 2 to 10 with inherited bone marrow failure, due to receive a stem cell transplant. Each CDR3 is given with its conserved first and last residue. The order of the fields is V gene, J gene, CDR3 protein.

v_call: TRBV18
j_call: TRBJ2-7
cdr3_aa: CASSPPQQGRSYEQYF

v_call: TRBV19
j_call: TRBJ1-1
cdr3_aa: CASSLRGGGTEAFF

v_call: TRBV7-9
j_call: TRBJ2-1
cdr3_aa: CASSLSGGEQFF

v_call: TRBV28
j_call: TRBJ2-2
cdr3_aa: CASGTSGRNTGELFF

v_call: TRBV5-5
j_call: TRBJ2-2
cdr3_aa: CASTPEGGDYNTGELFF

v_call: TRBV4-3
j_call: TRBJ2-3
cdr3_aa: CASSQVASGSEASTQYF

v_call: TRBV20-1
j_call: TRBJ2-3
cdr3_aa: CSASVGPSTDTQYF

v_call: TRBV2
j_call: TRBJ2-5
cdr3_aa: CASWTGRQETQYF

v_call: TRBV6-5
j_call: TRBJ2-7
cdr3_aa: CASSYEDRGPYEQYF

v_call: TRBV5-1
j_call: TRBJ2-1
cdr3_aa: CASSQNRAVYNEQFF

v_call: TRBV7-9
j_call: TRBJ2-7
cdr3_aa: CASSPPDRAHEQYF

v_call: TRBV19
j_call: TRBJ2-2
cdr3_aa: CASSIPSGSTGELFF

v_call: TRBV18
j_call: TRBJ2-3
cdr3_aa: CASAWRHTDTQYF

v_call: TRBV20-1
j_call: TRBJ2-1
cdr3_aa: CSATIRGRDPNEQFF

v_call: TRBV7-2
j_call: TRBJ2-1
cdr3_aa: CASSLPRTSGSINEQFF

v_call: TRBV14
j_call: TRBJ2-7
cdr3_aa: CASSRNPGSRRTSGNYEQYF

v_call: TRBV29-1
j_call: TRBJ2-1
cdr3_aa: CSVPTGGYFNEQFF

v_call: TRBV7-2
j_call: TRBJ2-7
cdr3_aa: CASSLRGDSSSYEQYF

v_call: TRBV18
j_call: TRBJ1-2
cdr3_aa: CASSPSPGQFYGYTF

v_call: TRBV4-3
j_call: TRBJ2-2
cdr3_aa: CASSQALPRGPGELFF

v_call: TRBV27
j_call: TRBJ2-3
cdr3_aa: CASSFNFADTQYF

v_call: TRBV7-8
j_call: TRBJ2-7
cdr3_aa: CASSLEVRESFSYEQYF

v_call: TRBV12-3/TRBV12-4
j_call: TRBJ2-7
cdr3_aa: CASRLAGALEQYF

v_call: TRBV7-9
j_call: TRBJ2-3
cdr3_aa: CASTDSGADTQYF

v_call: TRBV20-1
j_call: TRBJ2-5
cdr3_aa: CSASGSETQYF

v_call: TRBV4-1
j_call: TRBJ2-1
cdr3_aa: CASSQEGLAGYNEQFF

v_call: TRBV20-1
j_call: TRBJ2-7
cdr3_aa: CSAERQGAYEQYF

v_call: TRBV14
j_call: TRBJ1-2
cdr3_aa: CASSQEPGDGYTF

v_call: TRBV27
j_call: TRBJ2-7
cdr3_aa: CASSPTGSGSYEQYF

v_call: TRBV4-2
j_call: TRBJ2-1
cdr3_aa: CASSQDRRRYNEQFF

v_call: TRBV6-5
j_call: TRBJ2-2
cdr3_aa: CASSYSGGELFF

v_call: TRBV5-1
j_call: TRBJ2-3
cdr3_aa: CASSLADRTDTQYF

v_call: TRBV16
j_call: TRBJ2-4
cdr3_aa: CASSQSKAGGSKNIQYF

v_call: TRBV29-1
j_call: TRBJ2-3
cdr3_aa: CSTGTSGSADTQYF

v_call: TRBV27
j_call: TRBJ2-3
cdr3_aa: CASSQTGGSADTQYF

v_call: TRBV12-3/TRBV12-4
j_call: TRBJ2-7
cdr3_aa: CASTLGGYDEQYF

v_call: TRBV7-8
j_call: TRBJ2-5
cdr3_aa: CASSSSFGGETQYF

v_call: TRBV12-3/TRBV12-4
j_call: TRBJ2-3
cdr3_aa: CASRLASTDTQYF

v_call: TRBV21-1
j_call: TRBJ2-5
cdr3_aa: CANMGAPARETQYF

v_call: TRBV5-1
j_call: TRBJ2-7
cdr3_aa: CASSLGGVEQYF

v_call: TRBV10-3
j_call: TRBJ1-6
cdr3_aa: CAISATGGRDNSPLHF

v_call: TRBV6-5
j_call: TRBJ1-1
cdr3_aa: CASMGYDTEAFF

v_call: TRBV5-1
j_call: TRBJ2-3
cdr3_aa: CASSLEGWSTDTQYF

v_call: TRBV7-9
j_call: TRBJ2-2
cdr3_aa: CASSQDRVNTGELFF

v_call: TRBV20-1
j_call: TRBJ2-7
cdr3_aa: CSGGLADYEQYF

v_call: TRBV10-3
j_call: TRBJ1-1
cdr3_aa: CAITGVMDTEAFF

v_call: TRBV2
j_call: TRBJ2-7
cdr3_aa: CASSATGGAYEQYF

v_call: TRBV4-3
j_call: TRBJ2-1
cdr3_aa: CASSQDFWGSGTRNEQFF

v_call: TRBV27
j_call: TRBJ2-7
cdr3_aa: CASSLFAGTSYYEQYF

v_call: TRBV6-2/TRBV6-3
j_call: TRBJ2-2
cdr3_aa: CASSYPWTSGIHWGFTGELFF

v_call: TRBV6-5
j_call: TRBJ2-1
cdr3_aa: CASSSGQGIYNEQFF

v_call: TRBV4-3
j_call: TRBJ2-2
cdr3_aa: CASSQEQGFTGELFF

v_call: TRBV20-1
j_call: TRBJ1-3
cdr3_aa: CSARGAPGEGNTIYF